These 24 T cell receptor beta chains came from one sample sequenced in a study of cytomegalovirus exposure and HLA in healthy donors. 60 Vbeta and 13 Jbeta primers were used in PCR. Data came from immunoSEQ multiplex PCR; TCRdb stores just in-frame clones and leaves some out. This table holds around 210,000 clones, around 80% found once. Sequencing used PBMCs. All receptors come from a boy younger than 18 in good health and CMV-seronegative.

This clone has just a few counts. The chain combines TRBV4-1 with TRBJ1-5; 8 bases are shared with TRBD1. CDR3 length: 16 residues. Germline CDR1 MGHRA, CDR2 YSYEKL. J gave up 6 bases and V 2 bases, and 9 bases lay outside the gene matches. This chain's CDR3 is CASSQRTGPRGQPQHF. CDR3 nucleotide sequence: TGCGCCAGCAGCCAACGGACAGGGCCCAGGGGTCAGCCCCAGCATTTT.

The chain carries TRBV5-4 and TRBJ2-1; D is unresolved. The germline V and J ends were trimmed by 5 bases and 5 bases, with 11 bases remaining between them. CDR3 length: 13 residues. The germline V gene encodes CDR1 SGHNT and CDR2 YYREEE (reference sequence). CDR3 residues: CASSVRVDNEQFF. The DNA for the CDR3 is TGTGCCAGCAGTGTACGGGTGGACAATGAGCAGTTCTTC.

The chain joins TRBV13 to TRBJ1-1, with a weak D call TRBD1 (6 bases). The germline V gene has CDR1 PRHDT and CDR2 FYEKMQ (reference sequence). CDR3 size: 21 residues. Trimming took off 6 bases at V and 0 bases at J, with 32 bases between the two ends. CDR3: CASRDLMTEEWGQGMNTEAFF. As DNA, the CDR3 is TGTGCCAGCAGGGACCTTATGACAGAAGAGTGGGGGCAAGGCATGAACACTGAAGCTTTCTTT.

The chain couples TRBV30 to TRBJ2-1, with a possible D match to TRBD2 (6 bases). The CDR3 extends over 12 amino acids. Looked up from germline, CDR1 is GTSNPN and CDR2 is SVGIG (reference sequence). The V end was cut by 5 bases, the J end by 7 bases, with 12 bases between. CDR3 residues: CAWGAGSNEQFF. The CDR3 coding sequence is TGTGCCTGGGGGGCGGGGTCAAATGAGCAGTTCTTC.

The chain links TRBV5-4 to TRBJ2-7, with 7 bases that match TRBD2. Trimming at V came to 0 bases and at J to 0 bases, leaving 12 bases not matched to a gene. This CDR3 has 18 amino acids. Germline lookup yields CDR1 SGHNT and CDR2 YYREEE (reference sequence). The CDR3 coding sequence is TGTGCCAGCAGCTTGGGTACTAGCGTTAAGGGCGTCTCCTACGAGCAGTACTTC. Amino acid sequence: CASSLGTSVKGVSYEQYF.

This chain connects TRBV30 to TRBJ1-4; unclear D gene. Germline lookup yields CDR1 GTSNPN and CDR2 SVGIG (reference sequence). The CDR3 has 13 amino acids. V was trimmed by 3 bases and J by 6 bases, leaving 11 bases between them. The CDR3 is CAWSQQSHEKLFF. The DNA for the CDR3 is TGTGCCTGGAGCCAACAGTCCCATGAAAAACTGTTTTTT.

A single count supports this clone. This chain links TRBV19 with TRBJ2-1; 12 bases fit TRBD1. Germline V CDR1 and CDR2: LNHDA, SQIVND (reference sequence). The length of the CDR3 is 14 residues. V was pared by 8 bases and J by 8 bases, with 7 bases of the junction left unmatched. The chain's CDR3 is CASSLGTGGYEQFF. The CDR3, as DNA: TGTGCCAGTTCCCTTGGGACAGGGGGCTATGAGCAGTTCTTC. The whole variable domain, remainder taken from reference TRBV19 and TRBJ2-1, is DGGITQSPKYLFRKEGQNVTLSCEQNLNHDAMYWYRQDPGQGLRLIYYSQIVNDFQKGDIAEGYSVSREKKESFPLTVTSAQKNPTAFYLCASSLGTGGYEQFFGPGTRLTVL.

The V call is TRBV18, the J call TRBJ2-7, with 10 bases identical to TRBD1. With 5 bases clipped from V and 3 bases from J, the junction kept 7 bases outside the gene matches. This CDR3 comprises 15 residues. Germline CDR1 reads KGHSH; CDR2 reads LQKENI. For the CDR3, the DNA is TGTGCCAGCTCAACCGGGACAGGGGTTGACTACGAGCAGTACTTC. Protein: CASSTGTGVDYEQYF.

There are a few counts of this clone. This chain links TRBV6-5 with TRBJ1-6; no definite D call. The CDR3 has 15 residues. Germline V gives CDR1 MNHEY, CDR2 SVGAGI. Trimming took off 6 bases at V and 5 bases at J, with 14 bases between the two ends. The CDR3 sequence: CASSPSTSNNSPLHF. The CDR3 DNA reads as TGTGCCAGCAGCCCATCCACCAGTAATAATTCACCCCTCCACTTT.

This rearrangement joins TRBV7-9 to TRBJ2-4, with TRBD2 as a possible D gene (6 bases). The CDR3 covers 16 residues. The germline gives CDR1 SEHNR, CDR2 FQNEAQ (reference sequence). The V end was cut by 2 bases, the J end by 3 bases, with 14 bases between. CDR3 nucleotides: TGTGCCAGCAGCTTATTTGGCGGGGCTCTCAAAAACATTCAGTACTTC. It specifies CASSLFGGALKNIQYF.

The rearrangement uses TRBV27 and TRBJ2-1, with D tentatively TRBD2 (5 bases). The length of the CDR3 is 11 residues. Deletions cut 7 bases from V and 6 bases from J, with 7 bases between. Looked up from germline, CDR1 is MNHEY and CDR2 is SMNVEV (reference sequence). The chain's CDR3 is CASIRGNEQFF. The CDR3 nucleotides are TGTGCCAGCATACGGGGCAATGAGCAGTTCTTC.

The chain couples TRBV16 to TRBJ1-1, with TRBD1 matching over 7 bases. The CDR3 covers 13 residues. The germline gives CDR1 KGHSY, CDR2 FQNENV. Losses at the gene ends were 1 base for V and 12 bases for J; bases not matched to a gene: 8. The CDR3 protein is CASSQWRRGLPFF. The CDR3 nucleotides are TGTGCCAGCAGCCAATGGAGGAGGGGGCTCCCTTTCTTT.

This clone has just a few counts. The V gene is TRBV6-4, the J gene TRBJ1-5, with D tentatively TRBD1 (5 bases). Trimming shortened V by 3 bases and J by 0 bases, and 6 bases separated the two germline ends. The CDR3 sequence is 14 residues long. Per germline, CDR1 MRHNA and CDR2 SNTAGT. The CDR3 DNA reads as TGTGCCAGCAGTGAAGACAGTAGCAATCAGCCCCAGCATTTT. This sequence encodes CASSEDSSNQPQHF.

This chain joins TRBV14 and TRBJ2-7; 7 bases are shared with TRBD2. This CDR3 spans 16 amino acids. Germline CDR1 SGHDN, CDR2 FVKESK. Unmatched junction bases numbered 7, after V lost 2 bases and J lost 0 bases. CDR3 sequence (DNA): TGTGCCAGCAGCCAACGTCTCGGCGGGAGCTCCTACGAGCAGTACTTC. Its translation is CASSQRLGGSSYEQYF.

The chain carries TRBV4-1 and TRBJ2-2; 12 bases fit TRBD2. This CDR3 is built from 18 residues. Germline CDR1 reads MGHRA; CDR2 reads YSYEKL. The J segment lost 0 bases and the V segment lost 4 bases, leaving 6 bases of the junction unmatched. In DNA, the CDR3 is TGCGCCAGCAGCCTGAGGGGACTAGCGGGCGCGAACACCGGGGAGCTGTTTTTT. Translating it yields CASSLRGLAGANTGELFF.

The chain carries TRBV27 and TRBJ2-4; D not resolved. Germline CDR1 MNHEY, CDR2 SMNVEV (reference sequence). With 8 bases removed from V and 0 bases from J, the gap between germline ends came to 11 bases. The CDR3 sequence is 14 residues long. The CDR3 spells CASGSFIAKNIQYF. The CDR3 DNA reads as TGTGCCAGCGGCTCCTTTATAGCCAAAAACATTCAGTACTTC.

The chain uses TRBV5-5 and TRBJ1-1; 9 nucleotides match TRBD1. The CDR3 runs to 18 residues. Trimming at V came to 4 bases and at J to 1 base, leaving 14 bases not matched to a gene. Germline V gene lookup returns CDR1 SGHKS and CDR2 YYEKEE (reference sequence). DNA of the CDR3: TGTGCCAGCAGCGAGGGAGGCCCGGGACAGGGCAGGAACACTGAAGCTTTCTTT. It translates to CASSEGGPGQGRNTEAFF.

This rearrangement joins TRBV5-1 to TRBJ2-5, with 7 bases that match TRBD1. V was clipped by 1 base and J by 4 bases; unmatched bases: 10. Germline values: CDR1 SGHRS, CDR2 YFSETQ. This CDR3 comprises 16 residues. The CDR3 DNA reads TGCGCCAGCAGCTTGACCCTCGGGACAGAGGGAGAGACCCAGTACTTC. Its translation: CASSLTLGTEGETQYF.

The chain uses TRBV19 and TRBJ1-6; D might be TRBD1 (5 bases). The CDR3 consists of 17 residues. Germline V gene sequence: CDR1 LNHDA, CDR2 SQIVND (reference sequence). With 9 bases removed from V and 1 base from J, the gap between germline ends came to 19 bases. CDR3 amino acids: CASRGTLRTSYNSPLHF. Written as DNA, the CDR3 is TGTGCCAGCCGCGGGACGCTCAGGACGTCCTATAATTCACCCCTCCACTTT. Full variable domain (rest looked up from reference TRBV19 and TRBJ1-6): DGGITQSPKYLFRKEGQNVTLSCEQNLNHDAMYWYRQDPGQGLRLIYYSQIVNDFQKGDIAEGYSVSREKKESFPLTVTSAQKNPTAFYLCASRGTLRTSYNSPLHFGNGTRLTVT.

The chain employs TRBV7-6 and TRBJ1-6; TRBD1 might be the D (5 bases). Germline CDR1 and CDR2: SGHVS and FNYEAQ. Trimming cost V 5 bases and J 5 bases, with 13 bases left between them. The CDR3 sequence is 15 residues long. CDR3 loop: CASSVTQGHNSPLHF. In DNA form, the CDR3 reads TGTGCCAGCAGCGTTACGCAGGGCCATAATTCACCCCTCCACTTT.

The chain joins TRBV18 to TRBJ1-4, with a possible D match to TRBD1 (5 bases). The germline CDR1 and CDR2 sequences are KGHSH and LQKENI. The germline V and J ends were trimmed by 4 bases and 5 bases, with 14 bases remaining between them. This CDR3 spans 15 amino acids. CDR3 nucleotides: TGTGCCAGCTCACAACGGGGGGAAATAAATGAAAAACTGTTTTTT. Amino acid sequence: CASSQRGEINEKLFF. Looking up the rest from reference TRBV18 and TRBJ1-4 gives the full variable domain: NAGVMQNPRHLVRRRGQEARLRCSPMKGHSHVYWYRQLPEEGLKFMVYLQKENIIDESGMPKERFSAEFPKEGPSILRIQQVVRGDSAAYFCASSQRGEINEKLFFGSGTQLSVL.

The rearrangement uses TRBV4-2 and TRBJ2-5; TRBD1 matches 7 bases. This CDR3 is built from 15 residues. CDR1 is LGHNA, CDR2 YNFKEQ, per germline. Trimming removed 0 bases from V and 4 bases from J; junction bases left unmatched: 5. Here the CDR3 DNA reads TGTGCCAGCAGCCAAGATCGGCAGGGGGTAGAGACCCAGTACTTC. Protein: CASSQDRQGVETQYF.

The V call is TRBV7-9, the J call TRBJ2-5, with 9 bases fitting TRBD1. CDR1 and CDR2 from the germline V gene are SEHNR and FQNEAQ (reference sequence). Trimming took 5 bases from V and 5 from J; bases not matched to a gene: 9. The CDR3 is made up of 15 amino acids. CDR3 sequence reads: CASSVGTGRGETQYF. For the CDR3, the DNA is TGTGCCAGCAGCGTAGGGACAGGGAGGGGGGAGACCCAGTACTTC.

The chain employs TRBV19 and TRBJ2-5; possibly TRBD2 for D (6 bases). The germline CDR1 and CDR2 sequences are LNHDA and SQIVND (reference sequence). V lost 8 bases to trimming and J lost 5 bases, with 18 bases between them. The CDR3 is made up of 14 amino acids. The DNA for the CDR3 is TGTGCCAGTGGGACGCATGGGAGGAAGGAGACCCAGTACTTC. Its protein is CASGTHGRKETQYF.